This T cell receptor (beta chain) was retrieved from a study of molecular identifiers for immune sequencing clone quantification. RNA fractions of 10%, 30% or 50% and roughly 19,000 to 1,000,000 sorted cells were the source of naive CD8 libraries. As CD8+CD4-CCR7+CD45RA+ cells, naive CD8 T cells were sorted. This clonotype appeared a single time. Its antigen is not known. This may be a read error: a much more frequent sequence differs by one nucleotide. Here the CDR3 omits its conserved ending phenylalanine or tryptophan, so a read error is the likely source. V lost 5 bases to trimming and J lost 6 bases; unmatched junction nucleotides: 6. The CDR3 runs 14 residues. CDR1 and CDR2 (germline): MNHNS, SASEGT. Study-level findings and limits: Spiked Jurkat TCR RNA from one cell was reportedly detectable among over 800,000 naive cells.

Library preparation followed earlier protocols using designated TCR primers. Via MiXCR, TCRdb re-called the PCR reads, giving one row per CDR3 protein. The sample yields 550,000 to 750,000 distinct CDR3 sequences, 20% seen once. The sequencing input was naive CD8+ T cells from blood, with Jurkat cell RNA spiked in. The subset here: FACS-sorted CD8+CD4-CCR7+CD45RA+ naive T cells. This TCR was sampled from a human donor in good health. Some libraries in this study had Jurkat cell RNA spiked in. This chain connects TRBV6-1 to TRBJ1-1; 10 bases are a match to TRBD1. The CDR3 DNA reads as TGTGCCAGCAGTTCCCCCGGGACAGGGGCTGAAGCTTTCCTT. As protein: CASSSPGTGAEAFL.